The clone carrying this TCR beta chain was recorded only once. The data stem from a study of T cell responses to AZD1222 COVID-19 vaccine. The table came from immunoSEQ multiplex PCR; TCRdb's copy has only in-frame clones and leaves some out. In the table there are about 94,000 clones, 85% of which are singletons. The V end was cut by 4 bases, the J end by 2 bases, with 15 bases between. The V gene's germline CDR1 is SQVTM and CDR2 ANQGSEA. There are 14 residues in the CDR3. The sequences come from peripheral blood, collected 28 days after the second AZD1222 dose. The origin of this receptor is an adult who received the AZD1222 COVID-19 vaccine. This chain joins TRBV29-1 and TRBJ2-7; D is perhaps TRBD2 (6 bases). In DNA, the CDR3 is TGCAGCGTTGGTGGGGGGTTAGGTACCTACGAGCAGTACTTC. Its translation is CSVGGGLGTYEQYF.